The present T cell receptor beta chain was sequenced within a study of T cell repertoires and HLA-DP antigens. Study-level information: Pre-culture CD4+ samples used about 1.1 ug DNA versus about 200 ng for CD137+CD4+ sorts.

Judged by abundance, this clone is large. Here the label signifies: CD137+ CD4 T cells sorted after culture with HeLa expressing allogeneic HLA-DP. Cells were stimulated with HeLa cells transduced with HLA-DPA1/DPB1, HLA-DM, invariant chain and CD80. After 15 days' expansion, CD4+ cells were restimulated 24 h with HeLa expressing allogeneic DPB1. In germline, CDR1 is SEHNR, CDR2 FQNEAQ (reference sequence). Deletions cut 2 bases from V and 6 bases from J, with 13 bases between. The CDR3 is 14 residues long. Generated by immunoSEQ multiplex PCR, the TCRdb table keeps only in-frame clones and is missing some. The sample has hundreds of clones, roughly 50% seen once.

The chain couples TRBV7-9 to TRBJ1-2; the D gene is possibly TRBD1 (5 bases). Sequencing was carried out using alloreactive CD137+ CD4+ T cells from cultured PBMCs. Subset described: CD137+ CD4+ cells sorted after less than 25 h restimulation with the allogeneic HLA-DP-expressing HeLa cells. This receptor was taken from a man aged 55 to 70 in good health and CMV-seronegative. The CDR3, as DNA: TGTGCCAGCAGCTTATTGTCCAGGGTTAATGGCTACACCTTC. It translates to CASSLLSRVNGYTF. Complete variable domain (other parts from reference TRBV7-9 and TRBJ1-2): DTGVSQNPRHKITKRGQNVTFRCDPISEHNRLYWYRQTLGQGPEFLTYFQNEAQLEKSRLLSDRFSAERPKGSFSTLEIQRTEQGDSAMYLCASSLLSRVNGYTFGSGTRLTVV.